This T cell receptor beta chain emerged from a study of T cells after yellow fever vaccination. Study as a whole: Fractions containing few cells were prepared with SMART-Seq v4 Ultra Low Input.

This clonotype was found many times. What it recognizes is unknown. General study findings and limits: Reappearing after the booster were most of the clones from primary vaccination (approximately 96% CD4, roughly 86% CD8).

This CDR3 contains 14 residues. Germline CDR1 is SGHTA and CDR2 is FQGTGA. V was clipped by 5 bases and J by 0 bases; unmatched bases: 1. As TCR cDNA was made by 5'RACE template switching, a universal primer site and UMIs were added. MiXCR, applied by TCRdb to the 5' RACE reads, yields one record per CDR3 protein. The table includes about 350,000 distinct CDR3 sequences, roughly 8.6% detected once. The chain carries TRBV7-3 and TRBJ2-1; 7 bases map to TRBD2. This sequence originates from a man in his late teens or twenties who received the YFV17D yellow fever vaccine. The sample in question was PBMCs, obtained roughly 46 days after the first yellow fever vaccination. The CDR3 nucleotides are TGTGCCAGCAGCACGGGGGGCTCCTACAATGAGCAGTTCTTC. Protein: CASSTGGSYNEQFF.